This T cell receptor (beta chain) originates from a study of blood T cell repertoires in COVID-19. Study at large: Researchers got acute and convalescent COVID-19 samples from the United States, Italy and Spain. T cells, B-cell-depleted T cells, or PBMCs supplied cDNA or gDNA.

The authors' processing: Quantification of nucleated cells was approximated via reference gene primer amplification. The table came from immunoSEQ multiplex PCR; TCRdb's copy has only in-frame clones and leaves some out. V and J calls plus clone size are reproduced from that table; the DNA served to infer D and trimming. This table holds around 70,000 clones, approximately 78% found once. Germline V lookup: CDR1 KGHSH, CDR2 LQKENI. The V and J ends lost 4 bases and 9 bases, in that order; junction bases with no gene match: 15. The CDR3 totals 16 residues. The sample taken for sequencing was peripheral blood. This receptor was obtained from a woman aged 80 or older with active or convalescent COVID-19. This chain uses TRBV18 with TRBJ2-1, with TRBD2 matching over 7 bases. For the CDR3, the DNA is TGTGCCAGCTCACAAGGACTAGTCGGGCTTGGAGGTGAGCAGTTCTTC. Translating gives CASSQGLVGLGGEQFF.